Shown below are 20 T cell receptor beta chains from a single sample sequenced in a study of Ad26.COV2.S vaccination and SARS-CoV-2 variants. The method was immunoSEQ multiplex PCR; TCRdb's version includes in-frame clones alone and lacks a portion of them. The data contain 300,000 to 450,000 clones, about 90% of them singletons. The sample in question was peripheral blood, obtained after recovery from COVID-19. The receptors originated from a human donor who had recovered from COVID-19.

This sequence joins TRBV19 and TRBJ2-2; the match to TRBD1 covers 9 bases. In germline, CDR1 is LNHDA, CDR2 SQIVND (reference sequence). The CDR3 runs 15 residues. With V trimmed by 5 bases and J by 3 bases, 4 bases remained unmatched. CDR3 sequence reads: CASSYWTGDTGELFF. The DNA of the CDR3 is TGTGCCAGTAGTTATTGGACAGGGGACACCGGGGAGCTGTTTTTT.

This chain joins TRBV19 and TRBJ1-2, with D maybe TRBD1 (6 bases). Trimming shortened V by 0 bases and J by 8 bases, and 13 bases separated the two germline ends. CDR1 is LNHDA and CDR2 is SQIVND in the germline V gene (reference sequence). The CDR3 sequence is 14 residues long. CDR3 residues: CASSIELGTLGYTF. CDR3 DNA: TGTGCCAGTAGTATAGAGTTGGGGACATTGGGCTACACCTTC.

The chain joins TRBV7-9 to TRBJ1-1; D gene ambiguous. The germline V and J ends were trimmed by 2 bases and 5 bases, with 6 bases remaining between them. This CDR3 contains 12 residues. The germline CDR1 and CDR2 sequences are SEHNR and FQNEAQ (reference sequence). The CDR3 sequence is CASSLWETEAFF. The CDR3 bases are TGTGCCAGCAGCTTATGGGAGACTGAAGCTTTCTTT. Full variable domain (outside the CDR3, taken from reference TRBV7-9 and TRBJ1-1): DTGVSQNPRHKITKRGQNVTFRCDPISEHNRLYWYRQTLGQGPEFLTYFQNEAQLEKSRLLSDRFSAERPKGSFSTLEIQRTEQGDSAMYLCASSLWETEAFFGQGTRLTVV.

This chain joins TRBV13 and TRBJ1-1; tentatively, D is TRBD1 (5 bases). CDR3 length: 14 residues. Per germline, CDR1 PRHDT and CDR2 FYEKMQ (reference sequence). Trimming removed 1 base from V and 0 bases from J, with 6 bases in between. The CDR3 bases are TGTGCCAGCAGCTTAGAGGGGATGAACACTGAAGCTTTCTTT. It encodes CASSLEGMNTEAFF. Based on the CDR3 plus reference TRBV13 and TRBJ1-1, the full variable domain is AAGVIQSPRHLIKEKRETATLKCYPIPRHDTVYWYQQGPGQDPQFLISFYEKMQSDKGSIPDRFSAQQFSDYHSELNMSSLELGDSALYFCASSLEGMNTEAFFGQGTRLTVV.

V is TRBV29-1 and J is TRBJ1-2; D may be TRBD1 (6 bases). There are 11 residues in the CDR3. Between the trimmed V and J ends, which lost 2 bases and 6 bases, there was a span of 7 bases. Germline loops: CDR1 SQVTM, CDR2 ANQGSEA. CDR3: CSVETGNGYTF. DNA of the CDR3: TGCAGCGTTGAAACAGGGAATGGCTACACCTTC.

The rearrangement uses TRBV6-5 and TRBJ1-1; D unclear. V was clipped by 4 bases and J by 4 bases, with 10 bases between them. This CDR3 comprises 13 residues. Germline-derived CDR1 and CDR2 are MNHEY and SVGAGI. The CDR3 loop is CASSLPRGTEAFF. The DNA for the CDR3 is TGTGCCAGCAGTTTACCCCGGGGCACTGAAGCTTTCTTT.

The genes are TRBV7-9 and TRBJ1-3, with D unclear. Trimming removed 5 bases at V and 0 bases at J, with 8 bases between. CDR1 and CDR2 from the germline V gene are SEHNR and FQNEAQ (reference sequence). This CDR3 spans 14 amino acids. The CDR3 nucleotides read TGTGCCAGCAGCCCTCCGGACTCTGGAAACACCATATATTTT. Translated: CASSPPDSGNTIYF.

In DNA, the CDR3 is TGTGCCAGCAGCTCCTTCCGGGGCCGATTTCTAGATGAAGCTTTCTTT. It encodes CASSSFRGRFLDEAFF. The chain links TRBV7-9 to TRBJ1-1, with D perhaps matching TRBD1 (5 bases). CDR3 length: 16 amino acids. V was cut by 4 bases and J by 7 bases, with 22 bases left in between. Germline assignment: CDR1 SEHNR and CDR2 FQNEAQ (reference sequence).

This chain uses TRBV4-1 with TRBJ2-1; D may be TRBD1 (6 bases). V gave up 3 bases and J gave up 7 bases, with 16 bases separating them. The CDR3 loop spans 15 amino acids. Germline V gene data show CDR1 as MGHRA and CDR2 as YSYEKL. The CDR3 loop is CASSQETTGLNEQFF. The CDR3 nucleotides are TGCGCCAGCAGCCAGGAAACCACAGGGTTAAATGAGCAGTTCTTC.

This rearrangement joins TRBV27 to TRBJ1-2, with D possibly matching TRBD1 (6 bases). Trimming removed 11 bases from V and 4 bases from J, with 17 bases in between. Germline values: CDR1 MNHEY, CDR2 SMNVEV (reference sequence). The CDR3 loop spans 13 amino acids. This CDR3 reads CAAMGGRSYGYTF. DNA of the CDR3: TGTGCCGCGATGGGGGGCCGGAGCTATGGCTACACCTTC.

The gene calls are TRBV7-2 and TRBJ1-2, with 9 bases fitting TRBD1. The CDR3 length is 16 residues. In germline, CDR1 is SGHTA, CDR2 FQGNSA. The junction had 13 bases not matched to a gene; V was cut back by 3 bases and J by 8 bases. CDR3 in DNA: TGTGCCAGCAGCTTTATGGAGCGGGACAGGGACGGGGGCTACACCTTC. Protein sequence: CASSFMERDRDGGYTF.

This chain joins TRBV5-5 and TRBJ2-4, with unresolved D. Germline CDR1 reads SGHKS; CDR2 reads YYEKEE (reference sequence). The CDR3 sequence is 16 residues long. Trimming removed 3 bases from V and 0 bases from J, with 13 bases in between. In nucleotides, the CDR3 is TGTGCCAGCAGCTCACAGTCCAGCTTAGCCAAAAACATTCAGTACTTC. It specifies CASSSQSSLAKNIQYF.

This clone came up a few times. J is TRBJ1-6 and V is TRBV3-1 (or the pseudogene TRBV3-2); D not certain. Germline CDR1 is LGHDT and CDR2 is YNNKEL (reference sequence). The CDR3 spans 13 residues. V gave up 4 bases and J gave up 10 bases, with 11 bases separating them. In DNA, the CDR3 is TGTGCCAGCAGCCGACCCTCTGAATCACCCCTCCACTTT. Amino acid sequence: CASSRPSESPLHF.

This sequence joins TRBV6-1 and TRBJ2-7, with D unresolved. Deletions cut 0 bases from V and 0 bases from J, with 12 bases between. The CDR3 is 16 residues long. Germline lookup yields CDR1 MNHNS and CDR2 SASEGT. CDR3 loop: CASSEAIGQASYEQYF. The CDR3 coding sequence is TGTGCCAGCAGTGAAGCGATCGGGCAGGCCTCCTACGAGCAGTACTTC.

This clone appeared once. The chain links TRBV3-1 (or the pseudogene TRBV3-2) to TRBJ1-1, with a tentative D call TRBD1 (6 bases). The germline gives CDR1 LGHDT, CDR2 YNNKEL (reference sequence). CDR3 size: 11 residues. Trimming shortened V by 1 base and J by 10 bases, and 7 bases separated the two germline ends. DNA of the CDR3: TGTGCCAGCAGCCAAGGACAGGCAGCTTTCTTT. As protein: CASSQGQAAFF.

The chain carries TRBV3-1 (or the pseudogene TRBV3-2) and TRBJ1-6; D call uncertain. With 4 bases removed from V and 0 bases from J, the gap between germline ends came to 7 bases. The CDR3 sequence is 15 residues long. Germline V gene lookup returns CDR1 LGHDT and CDR2 YNNKEL (reference sequence). As DNA, the CDR3 is TGTGCCAGCAGCCCAGGTAGCTCCTATAATTCACCCCTCCACTTT. Translating it yields CASSPGSSYNSPLHF.

The chain uses TRBV29-1 and TRBJ2-7; 10 bases line up with TRBD1. The CDR3 covers 14 residues. The J segment lost 6 bases and the V segment lost 4 bases, leaving 9 bases of the junction unmatched. CDR1 and CDR2 from the germline V gene are SQVTM and ANQGSEA. The CDR3 sequence is CSVGAGTGAREQYF. The CDR3 bases are TGCAGCGTTGGTGCCGGGACAGGGGCCCGCGAGCAGTACTTC.

This chain joins TRBV19 and TRBJ1-5, with 9 bases aligning to TRBD1. V gave up 10 bases and J gave up 0 bases; unmatched junction bases: 10. CDR1 is LNHDA, CDR2 SQIVND, per germline (reference sequence). The CDR3 extends over 16 amino acids. CDR3 nucleotide sequence: TGTGCCATTTCTGGACAGGGGAAATATAGCAATCAGCCCCAGCATTTT. This gives the protein CAISGQGKYSNQPQHF.

The J gene is TRBJ2-5, the V gene TRBV4-1; 12 bases match TRBD2. Per germline, CDR1 MGHRA and CDR2 YSYEKL. The V gene end was trimmed by 4 bases and the J gene end by 5 bases; junction bases not matched to a gene: 5. This CDR3 has 15 amino acids. The CDR3 sequence is CASSRLLAGGETQYF. The CDR3 nucleotides are TGCGCCAGCAGCCGGCTCCTAGCGGGGGGGGAGACCCAGTACTTC.

The chain carries TRBV15 and TRBJ1-5; 7 bases align to TRBD1. Germline values: CDR1 LNHNV, CDR2 YYDKDF (reference sequence). The V segment lost 1 base and the J segment 0 bases; nucleotides outside the gene matches: 6. The CDR3 extends over 17 amino acids. As DNA, the CDR3 is TGTGCCACCAGCAGAGCGGACAGGACCTTTAGCAATCAGCCCCAGCATTTT. Translated: CATSRADRTFSNQPQHF.